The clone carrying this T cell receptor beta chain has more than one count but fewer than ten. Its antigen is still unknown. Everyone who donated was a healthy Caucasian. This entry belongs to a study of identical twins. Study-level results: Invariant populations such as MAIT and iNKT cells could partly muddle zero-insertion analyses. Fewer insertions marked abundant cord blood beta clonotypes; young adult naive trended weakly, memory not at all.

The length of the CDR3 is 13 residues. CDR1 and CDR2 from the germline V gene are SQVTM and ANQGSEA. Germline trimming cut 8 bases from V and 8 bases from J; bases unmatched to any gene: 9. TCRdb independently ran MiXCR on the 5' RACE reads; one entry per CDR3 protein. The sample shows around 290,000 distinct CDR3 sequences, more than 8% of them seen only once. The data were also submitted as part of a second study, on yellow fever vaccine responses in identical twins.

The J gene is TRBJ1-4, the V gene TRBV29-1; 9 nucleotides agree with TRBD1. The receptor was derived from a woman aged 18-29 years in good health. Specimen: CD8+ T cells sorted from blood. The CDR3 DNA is TGCAGCAGCCGGGACAGGGATGGGGAAAAACTGTTTTTT. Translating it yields CSSRDRDGEKLFF. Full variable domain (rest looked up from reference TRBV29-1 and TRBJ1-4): SAVISQKPSRDICQRGTSLTIQCQVDSQVTMMFWYRQQPGQSLTLIATANQGSEATYESGFVIDKFPISRPNLTFSTLTVSNMSPEDSSIYLCSSRDRDGEKLFFGSGTQLSVL.